One sample yielded the 17 T cell receptor beta chains listed below, sequenced in a study of CD8+ T cells in alopecia areata. Described treatment: oral pan-JAK inhibitor, 5-10 mg twice daily. Extraction and reverse transcription of RNA yielded cDNA as the sequencing template. Assay used: immunoSEQ multiplex PCR; TCRdb lists only in-frame clones, some missing. The sample has 200,000 to 250,000 clones, around 57% seen once. The sequencing used CD4+ T cells sorted from blood, collected at week 4, from a patient treated with tofacitinib. The receptors shown here come from a human donor with alopecia areata.

Here the CDR3 reads CASSRTVRSYNEQFF. The CDR3 nucleotides read TGCGCCAGCAGCCGGACGGTTCGTTCCTACAATGAGCAGTTCTTC. V usage is TRBV5-1 and J usage is TRBJ2-1; the D is unclear. Germline loops: CDR1 SGHRS, CDR2 YFSETQ. V lost 4 bases, J lost 1 base, and 12 bases lay in between. The CDR3 has 15 amino acids.

This clone has a handful of counts. This chain joins TRBV14 and TRBJ1-1, with D unclear. CDR3 length: 13 amino acids. CDR1 is SGHDN and CDR2 is FVKESK in the germline V gene. V shed 2 bases and J shed 1 base, with 5 bases lying between them. This CDR3 reads CASSQTANTEAFF. CDR3 coding DNA: TGTGCCAGCAGCCAAACTGCGAACACTGAAGCTTTCTTT.

This clone occurred a few times. The chain links TRBV4-1 to TRBJ1-6, with 10 positions matching TRBD1. The CDR3 covers 15 residues. Germline CDR1 and CDR2: MGHRA and YSYEKL. V lost 3 bases to trimming and J lost 8 bases; unmatched junction nucleotides: 4. This CDR3 reads CASSQTGTGDSPLHF. In DNA, the CDR3 is TGCGCCAGCAGCCAGACCGGGACAGGGGATTCACCCCTCCACTTT.

J is TRBJ2-3 and V is TRBV7-2; the D gene is possibly TRBD2 (6 bases). With 7 bases removed from V and 0 bases from J, the gap between germline ends came to 11 bases. CDR3 size: 14 residues. Germline V gene data show CDR1 as SGHTA and CDR2 as FQGNSA. In DNA form, the CDR3 reads TGTGCCAGCATGGGGGGTGGTAGCACAGATACGCAGTATTTT. Amino acids: CASMGGGSTDTQYF.

The chain has TRBV9 and TRBJ2-3; tentative D call: TRBD1 (5 bases). V gave up 0 bases and J gave up 3 bases, with 11 bases separating them. This CDR3 region has 15 residues. CDR1 and CDR2 from the germline V gene are SGDLS and YYNGEE. The DNA of the CDR3 is TGTGCCAGCAGCGTAGGGGCAGGGTGGACAGATACGCAGTATTTT. Residues: CASSVGAGWTDTQYF.

This clone was seen more than once but under ten times. CDR3 residues: CASSKTGSSYEQYF. CDR3 coding DNA: TGTGCCAGCTCCAAGACAGGGAGCTCCTACGAGCAGTACTTC. The chain recombines TRBV18 with TRBJ2-7; TRBD1 aligns across 7 bases. This CDR3 spans 14 amino acids. The V gene's germline CDR1 is KGHSH and CDR2 LQKENI. The J segment lost 0 bases and the V segment lost 6 bases, leaving 5 bases of the junction unmatched.

The chain joins TRBV20-1 to TRBJ2-3; D gene ambiguous. The ends were cut back, 6 bases at V and 4 bases at J, with 8 bases in the middle. CDR3 length: 11 residues. Per germline, CDR1 DFQATT and CDR2 SNEGSKA (reference sequence). The CDR3 loop reads CSAQNPDTQYF. CDR3 nucleotides: TGCAGTGCGCAAAACCCAGATACGCAGTATTTT.

The chain carries TRBV15 and TRBJ2-5; D might be TRBD2 (5 bases). Germline V lookup: CDR1 LNHNV, CDR2 YYDKDF (reference sequence). The CDR3 contains 12 residues. The germline V and J ends were trimmed by 8 bases and 5 bases, with 12 bases remaining between them. CDR3 DNA: TGTGCCACCGGACTGTCGGCGGAGACCCAGTACTTC. It is translated as CATGLSAETQYF.

The genes are TRBV30 and TRBJ2-1; possibly TRBD2 for D (6 bases). Trimming removed 2 bases from V and 10 bases from J, with 15 bases in between. Germline values: CDR1 GTSNPN, CDR2 SVGIG (reference sequence). The CDR3 totals 13 residues. The CDR3 DNA follows: TGTGCCTGGAGTCCTCGACTAGAGGGGGAGCAGTTCTTC. Amino acid sequence: CAWSPRLEGEQFF.

The chain is built from TRBV5-1 and TRBJ2-3; TRBD1 aligns across 9 bases. The CDR3 loop spans 15 amino acids. From germline, CDR1 is SGHRS and CDR2 YFSETQ. The trim removed 3 bases at V and 4 bases at J, leaving 6 bases unmatched. The CDR3 DNA reads TGCGCCAGCAGCTCTCCGGGACAGGGTTCAGATACGCAGTATTTT. It is translated as CASSSPGQGSDTQYF. The whole variable domain, filled in from reference TRBV5-1 and TRBJ2-3, reads KAGVTQTPRYLIKTRGQQVTLSCSPISGHRSVSWYQQTPGQGLQFLFEYFSETQRNKGNFPGRFSGRQFSNSRSEMNVSTLELGDSALYLCASSSPGQGSDTQYFGPGTRLTVL.

The chain uses TRBV10-3 and TRBJ2-5; D might be TRBD2 (6 bases). CDR1 and CDR2 (germline): ENHRY, SYGVKD. The V end lost 0 bases, the J end lost 6 bases, and 11 bases lay between the germline ends. CDR3 size: 14 residues. CDR3 in amino acids: CAISESTRGKTQYF. CDR3 nucleotide sequence: TGTGCCATCAGTGAGTCGACCCGGGGGAAGACCCAGTACTTC.

This clone has just one count. This chain uses TRBV29-1 with TRBJ1-1; tentative D call: TRBD1 (5 bases). The CDR3 is 13 amino acids. CDR1 is SQVTM and CDR2 is ANQGSEA in the germline V gene. V was clipped by 7 bases and J by 5 bases, with 17 bases between them. The CDR3 region is CSAVDGAITEAFF. CDR3 coding DNA: TGCAGCGCCGTAGACGGGGCGATAACTGAAGCTTTCTTT. Drawing the rest from reference TRBV29-1 and TRBJ1-1, the complete variable domain is SAVISQKPSRDICQRGTSLTIQCQVDSQVTMMFWYRQQPGQSLTLIATANQGSEATYESGFVIDKFPISRPNLTFSTLTVSNMSPEDSSIYLCSAVDGAITEAFFGQGTRLTVV.

The rearrangement joins TRBV29-1 to TRBJ2-7, with TRBD1 as a possible D gene (5 bases). Germline-derived CDR1 and CDR2 are SQVTM and ANQGSEA. With 5 bases removed from V and 4 bases from J, the gap between germline ends came to 15 bases. The CDR3 runs 13 residues. This CDR3 is CSVKVDSRYEQYF. CDR3 nucleotides: TGCAGCGTTAAAGTTGACAGCAGATACGAGCAGTACTTC.

This clone was found a few times. The chain has TRBV7-8 and TRBJ2-7; 8 bases are shared with TRBD2. The CDR3 covers 13 residues. V lost 8 bases, J lost 2 bases, and 5 bases stayed unmatched. In germline, CDR1 is SGHVS, CDR2 FQNEAQ. The chain's CDR3 is CASRLGGAYEQYF. CDR3 in DNA: TGTGCCAGCCGCCTCGGGGGGGCCTACGAGCAGTACTTC.

This chain connects TRBV30 to TRBJ2-7, with D tentatively TRBD1 (7 bases). The length of the CDR3 is 16 residues. In germline, CDR1 is GTSNPN, CDR2 SVGIG (reference sequence). V gave up 2 bases and J gave up 0 bases, with 17 bases separating them. The CDR3 spells CAWSTTAGQTSYEQYF. CDR3 nucleotides: TGTGCCTGGAGTACCACGGCGGGACAGACCTCCTACGAGCAGTACTTC. The whole variable domain, filled in from reference TRBV30 and TRBJ2-7, reads SQTIHQWPATLVQPVGSPLSLECTVEGTSNPNLYWYRQAAGRGLQLLFYSVGIGQISSEVPQNLSASRPQDRQFILSSKKLLLSDSGFYLCAWSTTAGQTSYEQYFGPGTRLTVT.

The chain carries TRBV2 and TRBJ2-7; TRBD1 agrees at 9 bases. J lost 3 bases, V lost 6 bases, and 6 bases had no gene match. Germline V gene data show CDR1 as SNHLY and CDR2 as FYNNEI. This CDR3 has 14 amino acids. The CDR3 sequence is CASSRDREGYEQYF. In DNA, the CDR3 is TGTGCCAGCAGCCGGGACAGGGAAGGCTACGAGCAGTACTTC. The full variable domain, completed using reference TRBV2 and TRBJ2-7, is EPEVTQTPSHQVTQMGQEVILRCVPISNHLYFYWYRQILGQKVEFLVSFYNNEISEKSEIFDDQFSVERPDGSNFTLKIRSTKLEDSAMYFCASSRDREGYEQYFGPGTRLTVT.

V usage is TRBV15 and J usage is TRBJ2-7; 10 nucleotides align to TRBD1. After removal of 3 bases from V and 5 bases from J, the junction contained 7 bases not matched to a gene. CDR1 and CDR2 (germline): LNHNV, YYDKDF (reference sequence). The CDR3 extends over 15 amino acids. In nucleotides, the CDR3 is TGTGCCACCAGCAGGGCCGGGACAGGGGTCCACGAGCAGTACTTC. Its protein is CATSRAGTGVHEQYF.